This TCR beta chain appears in the sequencing data of a study of cytomegalovirus exposure and HLA in healthy donors. This clone was detected only a few times. This CDR3 comprises 12 residues. The germline CDR1 and CDR2 sequences are SGDLS and YYNGEE. Deletions cut 0 bases from V and 11 bases from J, with 10 bases between. The PCR had 60 Vbeta and 13 Jbeta primers. Profiled with immunoSEQ multiplex PCR; TCRdb holds only in-frame clones, not every one. Among 150,000 to 200,000 clones listed, 75% to 80% were seen once. The V and J genes are TRBV9 and TRBJ2-3; D gene unclear. Sequenced input: PBMCs. This TCR came from a man aged 35 to 55 in good health and CMV-seropositive. The CDR3 protein is CASSVGPSGQYF. As DNA, the CDR3 is TGTGCCAGCAGCGTAGGTCCTAGTGGGCAGTATTTT.